This T cell receptor beta chain was captured in a study of T-cell memory formation after mild COVID-19. Study information: Clusters were largely donor specific.

V was cut by 7 bases and J by 4 bases, with 13 bases left in between. The germline V gene encodes CDR1 SGHVS and CDR2 FQNEAQ. The CDR3 covers 14 residues. Study-level points and caveats: The CD4+ clones that contracted clustered mainly within CM and EM, and the CD8+ clones concentrated in EMRA. Cross-reactive memory appears to have joined, as suggested by some responding clones showing up in pre-infection memory.

One entry per CDR3 protein results from TCRdb running MiXCR on the 5' RACE reads. The table has around 340,000 distinct CDR3 sequences, roughly 15% seen once; the top ten hold 22%. This clonotype has just a few counts. The target antigen is unknown. Sequenced input: PBMCs or a T cell subset sorted from them (not recorded which). J is TRBJ2-2 and V is TRBV7-8, with D possibly TRBD2 on 5 matching bases. This clonotype was obtained from a man aged 18 to 30 who had mild COVID-19 (a few samples of this study predate the infection). Cell type and time point are not known. As DNA, the CDR3 is TGTGCCAGCACCGGGCGAGGGAGCACCGGGGAGCTGTTTTTT. It is translated as CASTGRGSTGELFF.